One sample yielded the 3 T cell receptor beta chains listed below, sequenced in a study of cytomegalovirus exposure and HLA in healthy donors. With 60 Vbeta and 13 Jbeta primers, the PCR was carried out. TCRdb's copy holds only in-frame clones and misses some; the assay was immunoSEQ multiplex PCR. Its clone listing holds fewer than 70,000 clones. The sequenced sample was PBMCs. These receptors originate from a woman between 18 and 30 years old in good health and CMV-seronegative.

The chain employs TRBV29-1 and TRBJ2-7; 7 bases map to TRBD1. Looked up from germline, CDR1 is SQVTM and CDR2 is ANQGSEA. This CDR3 has 16 residues. With 3 bases clipped from V and 6 bases from J, the junction kept 17 bases outside the gene matches. The CDR3 DNA sequence: TGCAGCGTTGATTCCAGGGACAGCAGCGAAAGGGTCGAGCAGTACTTC. This translates into CSVDSRDSSERVEQYF.

The chain recombines TRBV5-6 with TRBJ1-2; D perhaps matches TRBD1 (6 bases). Looked up from germline, CDR1 is SGHDT and CDR2 is YYEEEE. Trimming cost V 0 bases and J 4 bases, with 13 bases left between them. The CDR3 contains 15 residues. CDR3 region: CASSLGSETGYGYTF. CDR3 in DNA: TGTGCCAGCAGCTTGGGTAGTGAGACAGGCTATGGCTACACCTTC.

The chain employs TRBV5-8 and TRBJ2-1; possible D gene TRBD2, 6 bases. V gave up 0 bases and J gave up 7 bases, with 11 bases separating them. This CDR3 has 14 residues. CDR1 is SGHTS, CDR2 YDEGEE, per germline. CDR3 amino acids: CASSLDLARNEQFF. The CDR3 DNA follows: TGTGCCAGCAGCTTGGACCTAGCGAGGAATGAGCAGTTCTTC.